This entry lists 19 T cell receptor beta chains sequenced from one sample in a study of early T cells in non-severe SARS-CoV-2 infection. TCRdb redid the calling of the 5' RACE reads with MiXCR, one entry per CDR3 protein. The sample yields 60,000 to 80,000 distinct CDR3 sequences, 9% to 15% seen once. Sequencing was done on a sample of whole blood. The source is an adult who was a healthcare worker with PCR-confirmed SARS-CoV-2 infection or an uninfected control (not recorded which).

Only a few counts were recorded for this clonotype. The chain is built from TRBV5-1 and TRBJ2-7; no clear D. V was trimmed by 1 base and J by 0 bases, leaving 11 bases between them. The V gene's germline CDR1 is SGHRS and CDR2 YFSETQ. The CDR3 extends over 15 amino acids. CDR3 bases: TGCGCCAGCAGCTTGTTACGCGGCCCCTCCTACGAGCAGTACTTC. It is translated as CASSLLRGPSYEQYF. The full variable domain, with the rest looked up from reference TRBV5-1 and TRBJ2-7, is KAGVTQTPRYLIKTRGQQVTLSCSPISGHRSVSWYQQTPGQGLQFLFEYFSETQRNKGNFPGRFSGRQFSNSRSEMNVSTLELGDSALYLCASSLLRGPSYEQYFGPGTRLTVT.

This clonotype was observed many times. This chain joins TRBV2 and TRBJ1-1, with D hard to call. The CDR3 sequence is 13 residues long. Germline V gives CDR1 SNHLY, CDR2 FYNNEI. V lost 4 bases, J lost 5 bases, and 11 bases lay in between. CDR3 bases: TGTGCCAGCAGTGGTGACCTGGGGACTGAAGCTTTCTTT. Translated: CASSGDLGTEAFF.

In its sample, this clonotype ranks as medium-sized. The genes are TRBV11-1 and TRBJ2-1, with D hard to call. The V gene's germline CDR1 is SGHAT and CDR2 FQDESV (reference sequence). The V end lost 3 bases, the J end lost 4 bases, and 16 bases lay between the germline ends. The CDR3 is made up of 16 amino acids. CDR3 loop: CASSFTRAAHYNEQFF. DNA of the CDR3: TGTGCCAGCAGCTTTACTCGGGCAGCCCATTACAATGAGCAGTTCTTC.

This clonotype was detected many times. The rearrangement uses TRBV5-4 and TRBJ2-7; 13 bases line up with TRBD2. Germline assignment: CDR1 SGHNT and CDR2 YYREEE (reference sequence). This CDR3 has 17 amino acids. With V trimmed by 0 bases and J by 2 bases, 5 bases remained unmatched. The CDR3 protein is CASSLGVGTSGAYEQYF. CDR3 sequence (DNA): TGTGCCAGCAGCTTGGGCGTTGGGACTAGCGGGGCCTACGAGCAGTACTTC.

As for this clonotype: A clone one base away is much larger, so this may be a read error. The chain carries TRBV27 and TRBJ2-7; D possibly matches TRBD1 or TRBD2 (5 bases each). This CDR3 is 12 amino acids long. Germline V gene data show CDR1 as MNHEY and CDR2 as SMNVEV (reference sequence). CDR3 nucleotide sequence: TGTTCCAGCCGAAGTTCGGGGCCTGAGCAGTACTTC. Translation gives CSSRSSGPEQYF.

The CDR3 loop is CSGGQSYEQYF. In DNA form, the CDR3 reads TGCAGCGGGGGACAATCCTACGAGCAGTACTTC. The J gene is TRBJ2-7, the V gene TRBV29-1; D is possibly TRBD1 (6 bases). V lost 7 bases to trimming and J lost 1 base, with 8 bases between them. Germline CDR1 and CDR2: SQVTM and ANQGSEA. CDR3 size: 11 residues.

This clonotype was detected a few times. CDR3 nucleotide sequence: TGTGCCAGCAGCCCCTCCGGGCGGAGGACTAGCGGGACCAATGAGCAGTTCTTC. Translating it yields CASSPSGRRTSGTNEQFF. The J gene is TRBJ2-1, the V gene TRBV7-8, with TRBD2 identical over 12 bases. This CDR3 has 18 residues. Looked up from germline, CDR1 is SGHVS and CDR2 is FQNEAQ. Trimming removed 5 bases from V and 6 bases from J; junction bases left unmatched: 14.

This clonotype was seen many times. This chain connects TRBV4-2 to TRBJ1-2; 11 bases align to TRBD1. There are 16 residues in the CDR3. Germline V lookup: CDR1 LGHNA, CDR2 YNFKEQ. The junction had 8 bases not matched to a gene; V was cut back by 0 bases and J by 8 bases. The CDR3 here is CASSQDHRDRGSGYTF. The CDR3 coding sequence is TGTGCCAGCAGCCAAGACCACCGGGACAGGGGGAGCGGCTACACCTTC.

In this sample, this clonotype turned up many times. The DNA of the CDR3 is TGTGCCCTGCGGGGGAGCTACAATGAGCAGTTCTTC. It encodes CALRGSYNEQFF. The chain combines TRBV7-9 with TRBJ2-1; 7 bases agree with TRBD2. The CDR3 totals 12 residues. The V gene's germline CDR1 is SEHNR and CDR2 FQNEAQ (reference sequence). Trimming removed 11 bases from V and 3 bases from J; junction bases left unmatched: 4.

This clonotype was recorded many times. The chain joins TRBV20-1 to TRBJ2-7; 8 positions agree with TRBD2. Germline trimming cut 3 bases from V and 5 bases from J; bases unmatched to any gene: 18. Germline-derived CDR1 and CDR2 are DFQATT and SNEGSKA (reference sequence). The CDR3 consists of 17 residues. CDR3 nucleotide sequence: TGCAGTGCTAGTCCCCGGGGGGGCGCGGGACCGAGAAACGAGCAGTACTTC. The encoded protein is CSASPRGGAGPRNEQYF.

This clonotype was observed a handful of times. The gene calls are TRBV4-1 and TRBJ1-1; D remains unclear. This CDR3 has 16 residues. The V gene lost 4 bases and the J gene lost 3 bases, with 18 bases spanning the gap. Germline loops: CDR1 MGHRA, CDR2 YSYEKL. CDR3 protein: CASSPTNDRLHTEAFF. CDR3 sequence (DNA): TGCGCCAGCAGCCCAACGAACGATCGGCTGCACACTGAAGCTTTCTTT.

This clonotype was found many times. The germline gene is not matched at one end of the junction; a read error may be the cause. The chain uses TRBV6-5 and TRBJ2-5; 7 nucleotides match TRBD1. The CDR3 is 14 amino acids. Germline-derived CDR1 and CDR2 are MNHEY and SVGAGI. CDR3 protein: CASSVGQAQGTQYF. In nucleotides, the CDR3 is TGTGCCAGCAGTGTAGGACAGGCTCAAGGGACCCAGTACTTC.

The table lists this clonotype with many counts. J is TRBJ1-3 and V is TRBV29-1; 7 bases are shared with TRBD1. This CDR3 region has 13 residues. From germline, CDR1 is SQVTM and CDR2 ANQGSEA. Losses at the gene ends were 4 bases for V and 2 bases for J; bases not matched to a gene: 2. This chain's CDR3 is CSVAGTAGNTIYF. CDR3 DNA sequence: TGCAGCGTTGCGGGGACAGCTGGAAACACCATATATTTT.

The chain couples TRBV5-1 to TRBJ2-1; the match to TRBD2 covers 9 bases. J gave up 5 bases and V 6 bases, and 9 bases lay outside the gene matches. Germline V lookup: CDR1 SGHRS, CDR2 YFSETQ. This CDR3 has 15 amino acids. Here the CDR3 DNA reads TGCGCCAGCACCATACCGGAGCGGGGGGACAATGAGCAGTTCTTC. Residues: CASTIPERGDNEQFF.

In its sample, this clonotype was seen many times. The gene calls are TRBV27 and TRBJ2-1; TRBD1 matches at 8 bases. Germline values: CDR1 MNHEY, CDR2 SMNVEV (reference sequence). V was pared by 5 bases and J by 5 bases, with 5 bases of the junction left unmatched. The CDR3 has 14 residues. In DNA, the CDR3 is TGTGCCAGCAGTCGGACAGGGTCGGACAATGAGCAGTTCTTC. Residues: CASSRTGSDNEQFF.

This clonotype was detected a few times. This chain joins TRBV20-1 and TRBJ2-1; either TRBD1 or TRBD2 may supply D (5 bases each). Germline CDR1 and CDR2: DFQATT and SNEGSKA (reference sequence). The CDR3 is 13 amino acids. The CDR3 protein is CSGVGRVHNEQFF. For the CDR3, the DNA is TGCAGCGGGGTGGGGCGGGTCCACAATGAGCAGTTCTTC.

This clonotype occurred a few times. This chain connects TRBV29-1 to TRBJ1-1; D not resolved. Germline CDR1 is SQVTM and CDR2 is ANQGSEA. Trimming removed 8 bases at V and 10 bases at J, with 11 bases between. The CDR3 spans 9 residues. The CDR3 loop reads CSRRLGAFF. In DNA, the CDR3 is TGCAGCAGGAGGCTGGGAGCTTTCTTT.

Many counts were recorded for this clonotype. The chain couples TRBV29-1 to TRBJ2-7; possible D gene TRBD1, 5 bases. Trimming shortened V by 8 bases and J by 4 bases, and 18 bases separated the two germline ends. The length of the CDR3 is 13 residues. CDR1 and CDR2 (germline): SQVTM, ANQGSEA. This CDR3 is CSSGQGEGYEQYF. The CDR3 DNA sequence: TGCAGCTCCGGGCAGGGCGAAGGTTACGAGCAGTACTTC.

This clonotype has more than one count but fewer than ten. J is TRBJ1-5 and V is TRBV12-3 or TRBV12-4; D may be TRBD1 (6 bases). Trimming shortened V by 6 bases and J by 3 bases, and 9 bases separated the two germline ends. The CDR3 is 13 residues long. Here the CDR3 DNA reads TGTGCCAGCAGGGGGGACATCAATCAGCCCCAGCATTTT. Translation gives CASRGDINQPQHF.